This TCR beta chain was sequenced in a study of CD8+ T cells in alopecia areata. The overall study: Patients received oral tofacitinib, 5 to 10 mg twice daily, for moderate-to-severe alopecia areata. The study gave tofacitinib for 6 to 18 months, then 6 months off drug.

cDNA serving as the sequencing template came from extracted, reverse transcribed RNA. Repertoires were generated with immunoSEQ multiplex PCR, while TCRdb's copy carries only in-frame clones and drops some. The sample has approximately 200,000 clones; around 56% are singletons. Regarding treatment: oral pan-JAK inhibitor, 5-10 mg twice daily. V was trimmed by 5 bases and J by 5 bases, leaving 15 bases between them. The CDR3 runs to 14 residues. This clone was observed a single time. The sequence came from a human donor with alopecia areata. The rearrangement joins TRBV23-1 to TRBJ1-1; D is unclear. TRBV23-1 belongs to the ORF category, with a function that is uncertain. Specimen: CD4+ T cells sorted from blood, collected at week 4, from a patient treated with tofacitinib. CDR3: CASSSRYRQTEAFF. In nucleotides, the CDR3 is TGCGCCAGCAGTTCCCGCTATCGGCAGACTGAAGCTTTCTTT.